This TCR beta chain was found in a study of blood T cells in healthy people across ages (dated by TCRdb to the mid-2010s). In terms of the full investigation: In model experiments, roughly one uniquely barcoded TCR beta cDNA molecule per two T cells was captured by template switching. The study measured age-related changes in TCR beta repertoire diversity using deep sequencing normalized with unique cDNA molecular identifiers. The donors were split into four age groups: young (average approximately 16 years), middle-aged (about 40), aged (over 55) and long-lived (under 85). Donors of different ages were randomly distributed across sequencing lanes to avoid experimental bias. Two additional independent replicas of 1 million unique cDNA reads from the same blood draw were analyzed for two donors (one aged 18 to 30 and one aged 80 or older). The investigation overall reported the following: Estimates of total diversity based on one million sequenced T cells were considered lower bounds and underestimates. Bulk unsorted PBMC profiling prevented conclusive comparison of naive and antigen-experienced compartments. Because the CMV infection status of the donors was unknown, age-related changes in expanded clonotypes may potentially have been confounded. Observed TCR beta diversity per million T cells fell roughly linearly with age, and a significant reduction was already apparent by age approximately 40. A strong correlation was found between observed TCR beta diversity and the percentage of naive T cells measured by flow cytometry. Compared with the aged group, the long-lived group had more naive CD4+ T cells, fewer expanded clones and increased TCR diversity, a pattern suggesting age selection.

Worth noting for this clonotype: There is no known antigen for this receptor. At one end the junction does not follow the germline gene, possibly because of a read error.

Systemically healthy Caucasian individuals from Russia, 35 to 50 in total and aged about 6 to 100 years, were included as donors. Roughly 10 milliliters of peripheral blood were collected from each donor into EDTA-treated Vacutainer tubes. Ficoll-Paque density-gradient centrifugation was used to isolate PBMCs, with at least 6 million obtained per sample. Trizol reagent was used to extract total RNA from the PBMCs, yielding at least 5 micrograms per sample. The percentages of naive CD45RAhigh/CD27high T cells were determined by flow cytometry on a PBMC aliquot from every donor. The receptor library was made with 5' RACE. Sequenced using an Illumina HiSeq 2500. A second PCR of 7 to 11 cycles was performed with a sample-barcoded 5' primer and a J-beta primer mix. A unique molecular identifier was introduced onto each TCR beta cDNA molecule by a template-switch 5' adaptor carrying 12 random nucleotides. Each sample yielded at least 3 million CDR3-containing paired-end reads. All of the RNA was converted into first-strand cDNA using the Mint cDNA synthesis kit, with a TRBC-specific oligonucleotide serving as the primer. Following uracil-DNA glycosylase treatment, all cDNA underwent a first 18-cycle PCR with the universal primers M1SS and BC2_uni_R. For the original study's pipeline: Normalization of each sample was performed by random selection of 1 million high-quality reads, each carrying a distinct molecular identifier. Reads sharing molecular identifiers were discarded rather than binned into consensus sequences. MiTCR, set to a Q25 quality threshold and the strictest error-elimination algorithm, was used for CDR3 identification, clonotype clustering and error correction. A nonparametric unseen species model with Euler transformation was used to estimate lower-bound total TCR beta diversity. TCRdb itself trimmed the public reads at Q25 with fastp, ran MiXCR and retained productive beta chains. Under each unique CDR3 protein, matching rows form one entry showing the most common genes and DNA. In this record, the V and J calls reflect TCRdb's handling and not the investigators' own analysis. This sample lists 780,000 or so distinct CDR3 sequences; about 53% were detected once. Together, the top ten hold roughly 40% of the sample.

The CDR3 sequence holds 14 residues, the cysteine and phenylalanine included. CDR3 DNA is the only sequence kept; it has 42 bases, read in frame from the first base. The germline V gene encodes CDR1 DFQATT and CDR2 SNEGSKA (reference sequence). The specimen sequenced was blood. This receptor was identified in an older man in good health. The rearrangement joined TRBV20-1 to TRBJ2-1; the best D guess is TRBD2, with 6 bases matching. The CDR3 sequence is CSAEGSGAYNEQFF. The DNA is TGCAGTGCCGAGGGTAGCGGAGCCTACAATGAACAGTTCTTC.